The T cell receptor (beta chain) under discussion was sequenced for a study of monozygotic twins with inflammatory bowel disease. For this clonotype: No antigen is known for it.

TCRdb reprocessed the 5' RACE reads and stores each CDR3 protein as one record, lacking DNA. This sample lists approximately 400,000 distinct CDR3 sequences; its ten largest clones have under 3%. Per germline, CDR1 SGHNT and CDR2 YYREEE (reference sequence). This CDR3 contains 15 residues. Whole-blood RNA isolation (total RNA) proceeded without T cell sorting. General study points: No difference was seen in repertoire similarity between concordant and discordant twins, possibly from limited power.

V and J are TRBV5-4 and TRBJ2-7. Sequences were obtained from blood. This clonotype originated in a human donor with ulcerative colitis or Crohn's disease, or a healthy co-twin of an affected twin (not recorded which). This CDR3 reads CASSSEQGFSYEQYF.